Shown below are 27 T cell receptor beta chains from a single sample sequenced in a study of blood T cell repertoires in COVID-19. Profiling relied on immunoSEQ multiplex PCR, and the TCRdb table lists in-frame clones only, not all of them. Seen here are roughly 57,000 clones, around nine tenths observed once, and the top ten hold 16%. Sequenced sample: peripheral blood. These TCRs come from a man older than 75 with acute or convalescent COVID-19.

The rearrangement uses TRBV6-5 and TRBJ2-3; 8 bases agree with TRBD2. This CDR3 is 15 amino acids long. The germline gives CDR1 MNHEY, CDR2 SVGAGI. The V gene end was trimmed by 8 bases and the J gene end by 2 bases; junction bases not matched to a gene: 9. The CDR3 DNA is TGTGCCAGCTCCGGGGTAGCGGGGACCACAGATACGCAGTATTTT. Its translation is CASSGVAGTTDTQYF.

This chain connects TRBV3-1 (or the pseudogene TRBV3-2) to TRBJ2-2; 12 bases agree with TRBD1. Germline CDR1 is LGHDT and CDR2 is YNNKEL (reference sequence). The CDR3 totals 16 residues. The junction had 2 bases not matched to a gene; V was cut back by 3 bases and J by 3 bases. The CDR3 loop reads CASSHGTGGHTGELFF. CDR3 in DNA: TGTGCCAGCAGCCATGGGACAGGGGGCCACACCGGGGAGCTGTTTTTT.

The chain links TRBV21-1 to TRBJ2-7; the table's D call, TRBD1, has no DNA check behind it. TRBV21-1 is listed as a pseudogene. The CDR3 spans 16 residues. This CDR3 reads CASSKRGQGASYEQYF. Here the CDR3 DNA reads TGTGCCAGCAGCAAAAGGGGACAGGGGGCCTCCTACGAGCAGTACTTC.

The chain recombines TRBV10-3 with TRBJ1-5; D perhaps matches TRBD1 (5 bases). This CDR3 is built from 13 residues. V lost 8 bases and J lost 3, with 11 bases in between. Germline V gene data show CDR1 as ENHRY and CDR2 as SYGVKD. This CDR3 is CAIATETNQPQHF. CDR3 in DNA: TGTGCCATCGCGACAGAAACCAATCAGCCCCAGCATTTT.

The rearrangement joins TRBV9 to TRBJ1-1, with a weak D call TRBD1 (5 bases). Germline assignment: CDR1 SGDLS and CDR2 YYNGEE. This CDR3 contains 15 residues. V was pared by 4 bases and J by 1 base, with 14 bases between. The CDR3 protein is CASSKTAPGNTEAFF. The CDR3 DNA reads as TGTGCCAGCAGCAAGACAGCCCCCGGGAACACTGAAGCTTTCTTT.

The chain joins TRBV19 to TRBJ2-1; D remains ambiguous. The CDR3 spans 13 residues. CDR1 and CDR2 from the germline V gene are LNHDA and SQIVND (reference sequence). V lost 0 bases to trimming and J lost 4 bases, with 4 bases between them. The CDR3 DNA reads TGTGCCAGTAGTATAGAAGCGTACAATGAGCAGTTCTTC. Translating gives CASSIEAYNEQFF.

The chain joins TRBV5-1 to TRBJ2-6; no definite D call. This CDR3 spans 16 amino acids. Germline assignment: CDR1 SGHRS and CDR2 YFSETQ. Trimming pared 4 bases from V and 1 base from J, leaving 12 bases between. The CDR3 DNA is TGCGCCAGCAGCCCCTTTACAGATTCTGGGGCCAACGTCCTGACTTTC. As protein: CASSPFTDSGANVLTF.

The chain is built from TRBV19 and TRBJ1-4; weak D call: TRBD1 (5 bases). This CDR3 has 16 residues. V lost 6 bases and J 4 bases, leaving 18 bases between the germline ends. The germline V gene encodes CDR1 LNHDA and CDR2 SQIVND (reference sequence). The CDR3 sequence is CASRGLGRGINEKLFF. The CDR3 DNA follows: TGTGCCAGTAGAGGGCTTGGACGGGGGATTAATGAAAAACTGTTTTTT. Full variable domain (outside the CDR3, taken from reference TRBV19 and TRBJ1-4): DGGITQSPKYLFRKEGQNVTLSCEQNLNHDAMYWYRQDPGQGLRLIYYSQIVNDFQKGDIAEGYSVSREKKESFPLTVTSAQKNPTAFYLCASRGLGRGINEKLFFGSGTQLSVL.

CDR3 region: CASSTGGNTEAFF. The CDR3 DNA sequence: TGTGCCAGCAGTACAGGGGGGAACACTGAAGCTTTCTTT. The V call is TRBV12-3 or TRBV12-4, the J call TRBJ1-1, with TRBD1 identical over 8 bases. Losses at the gene ends were 5 bases for V and 1 base for J; bases not matched to a gene: 0. The CDR3 contains 13 residues.

As concerns this clone: The junction and the germline gene differ at one end; a read error may be behind it. The chain joins TRBV5-4 to TRBJ1-1, with 9 bases matching TRBD1. This CDR3 spans 13 amino acids. The germline V gene encodes CDR1 SGHNT and CDR2 YYREEE (reference sequence). In DNA, the CDR3 is TGTGCCAGCAGCTTGGAACCGGGACAGGGAACCTGGTTT. Residues: CASSLEPGQGTWF.

This chain uses TRBV5-1 with TRBJ2-7, with D tentatively TRBD2 (5 bases). V was shortened by 0 bases and J by 2 bases, with 24 bases between the two germline ends. The CDR3 consists of 19 residues. The germline CDR1 and CDR2 sequences are SGHRS and YFSETQ. The CDR3 coding sequence is TGCGCCAGCAGCTTGGCGGTGGACCGAGGAGGTCGGGGAGCCTACGAGCAGTACTTC. This codes for CASSLAVDRGGRGAYEQYF. The complete variable domain, with remaining parts taken from reference TRBV5-1 and TRBJ2-7, reads KAGVTQTPRYLIKTRGQQVTLSCSPISGHRSVSWYQQTPGQGLQFLFEYFSETQRNKGNFPGRFSGRQFSNSRSEMNVSTLELGDSALYLCASSLAVDRGGRGAYEQYFGPGTRLTVT.

This chain joins TRBV18 and TRBJ2-7; D is unresolved. Trimming cost V 6 bases and J 4 bases, with 10 bases left between them. The germline V gene encodes CDR1 KGHSH and CDR2 LQKENI. The CDR3 spans 12 residues. CDR3 sequence: CASSPTGYEQYF. CDR3 DNA: TGTGCCAGCTCCCCTACGGGTTACGAGCAGTACTTC.

The chain employs TRBV7-3 and TRBJ2-1; D is perhaps TRBD1 (5 bases). Germline V gene data show CDR1 as SGHTA and CDR2 as FQGTGA. Trimming removed 6 bases at V and 6 bases at J, with 15 bases between. This CDR3 is built from 14 residues. CDR3 residues: CASRASGQANEQFF. DNA of the CDR3: TGTGCCAGCAGAGCGTCAGGGCAGGCCAATGAGCAGTTCTTC.

The J gene is TRBJ2-7, the V gene TRBV18; TRBD1 matches at 10 bases. The trim removed 5 bases at V and 5 bases at J, leaving 12 bases unmatched. Per the germline V gene, CDR1 is KGHSH and CDR2 is LQKENI. The CDR3 contains 16 residues. The CDR3 nucleotides are TGTGCCAGCTCAGCATCTACGGGACAGGGGTCCCACGAGCAGTACTTC. Its translation: CASSASTGQGSHEQYF.

This clone was detected a few times. The chain links TRBV5-1 to TRBJ1-4; D is unclear. V dropped 2 bases and J dropped 3 bases, with 8 bases sitting between them. CDR3 length equals 14 residues. Looked up from germline, CDR1 is SGHRS and CDR2 is YFSETQ. CDR3 sequence (DNA): TGCGCCAGCAGCTTCGAGACACCTAATGAAAAACTGTTTTTT. Translation gives CASSFETPNEKLFF.

The chain carries TRBV28 and TRBJ2-1, with D possibly being TRBD1 (5 bases). The germline V gene has CDR1 MDHEN and CDR2 SYDVKM. CDR3 length: 12 residues. V was pared by 6 bases and J by 9 bases, with 12 bases between. The CDR3 spells CASSPTAGEQFF. Written as DNA, the CDR3 is TGTGCCAGCAGCCCGACAGCAGGTGAGCAGTTCTTC. The variable domain in full, with the rest retrieved from reference TRBV28 and TRBJ2-1, is DVKVTQSSRYLVKRTGEKVFLECVQDMDHENMFWYRQDPGLGLRLIYFSYDVKMKEKGDIPEGYSVSREKKERFSLILESASTNQTSMYLCASSPTAGEQFFGPGTRLTVL.

The chain couples TRBV14 to TRBJ1-2, with D possibly being TRBD1 (5 bases). The germline V gene encodes CDR1 SGHDN and CDR2 FVKESK. Between the trimmed V and J ends, which lost 0 bases and 2 bases, there was a span of 10 bases. The CDR3 runs to 15 residues. CDR3 nucleotides: TGTGCCAGCAGCCAAGAACGGCAGGGAAACTATGGCTACACCTTC. This sequence encodes CASSQERQGNYGYTF.

The J gene is TRBJ2-6, the V gene TRBV19; D is uncertain. CDR3 length: 13 residues. From germline, CDR1 is LNHDA and CDR2 SQIVND (reference sequence). Deletions cut 2 bases from V and 4 bases from J, with 3 bases between. This CDR3 reads CASSIQGANVLTF. DNA for the CDR3: TGTGCCAGTAGTATACAGGGGGCCAACGTCCTGACTTTC.

This clone was seen a single time. The chain is built from TRBV27 and TRBJ2-7; 7 positions match TRBD1. Germline trimming cut 6 bases from V and 0 bases from J; bases unmatched to any gene: 11. This CDR3 comprises 16 residues. Germline assignment: CDR1 MNHEY and CDR2 SMNVEV (reference sequence). CDR3 nucleotides: TGTGCCAGCAGAGGGGACAGTCGCCGTAGCTCCTACGAGCAGTACTTC. As protein: CASRGDSRRSSYEQYF.

This rearrangement joins TRBV28 to TRBJ1-5; the match to TRBD1 covers 7 bases. CDR1 is MDHEN, CDR2 SYDVKM, per germline. This CDR3 has 14 amino acids. With V trimmed by 5 bases and J by 0 bases, 1 base remained unmatched. CDR3 region: CASSRDSSNQPQHF. The CDR3 DNA reads TGTGCCAGCAGTAGGGACAGTAGCAATCAGCCCCAGCATTTT.

The chain has TRBV9 and TRBJ2-1; tentative D call: TRBD1 (5 bases). This CDR3 contains 13 residues. Trimming removed 4 bases from V and 6 bases from J, with 11 bases in between. Germline CDR1 reads SGDLS; CDR2 reads YYNGEE. The chain's CDR3 is CASSPHQGNEQFF. The CDR3 region has the DNA TGTGCCAGCAGCCCCCATCAGGGCAATGAGCAGTTCTTC.

The genes are TRBV19 and TRBJ1-1, with D uncertain. The CDR3 runs to 14 residues. V was clipped by 3 bases and J by 4 bases, with 12 bases between them. The germline gives CDR1 LNHDA, CDR2 SQIVND (reference sequence). The CDR3 bases are TGTGCCAGTAGTATCGATCGAGGGCCCACTGAAGCTTTCTTT. Translating it yields CASSIDRGPTEAFF.

The chain employs TRBV6-5 and TRBJ1-2; 8 bases match TRBD1. The germline V gene has CDR1 MNHEY and CDR2 SVGAGI. Unmatched junction bases numbered 4, after V lost 5 bases and J lost 2 bases. This CDR3 comprises 14 residues. The CDR3 is CASSRDRTNYGYTF. The CDR3 DNA reads as TGTGCCAGCAGTCGGGACAGGACGAACTATGGCTACACCTTC.

This chain joins TRBV6-2 or TRBV6-3 and TRBJ2-7, with no clear D. Deletions cut 5 bases from V and 4 bases from J, with 9 bases between. The CDR3 loop spans 12 amino acids. The germline V gene encodes CDR1 MNHEY and CDR2 SVGEGT. CDR3 sequence: CASSPFKYEQYF. For the CDR3, the DNA is TGTGCCAGCAGTCCCTTTAAATACGAGCAGTACTTC.

Comment on this clone: The same CDR3 also results from other DNA sequences found in this sample. V usage is TRBV20-1 and J usage is TRBJ2-1, with 7 nucleotides matching TRBD1. The V gene's germline CDR1 is DFQATT and CDR2 SNEGSKA (reference sequence). The CDR3 has 11 amino acids. Losses at the gene ends were 3 bases for V and 7 bases for J; bases not matched to a gene: 0. The CDR3: CSASRGNEQFF. DNA of the CDR3: TGCAGTGCTAGCAGGGGGAATGAGCAGTTCTTC.

V gene TRBV3-1 (or the pseudogene TRBV3-2) combines with J gene TRBJ2-3; D may be TRBD1 (5 bases). The V gene lost 0 bases and the J gene lost 0 bases, with 7 bases spanning the gap. The germline gives CDR1 LGHDT, CDR2 YNNKEL (reference sequence). The length of the CDR3 is 15 residues. The chain's CDR3 is CASSQEGASTDTQYF. The CDR3 DNA reads as TGTGCCAGCAGCCAAGAAGGGGCTAGCACAGATACGCAGTATTTT.

This clone was seen only once. The chain uses TRBV19 and TRBJ2-7; a possible D gene is TRBD1 (5 bases). Germline assignment: CDR1 LNHDA and CDR2 SQIVND (reference sequence). V dropped 6 bases and J dropped 0 bases, with 15 bases sitting between them. The CDR3 spans 15 residues. Here the CDR3 reads CASSKTDSLSYEQYF. In DNA form, the CDR3 reads TGTGCCAGTAGCAAAACTGACAGTCTCTCCTACGAGCAGTACTTC.